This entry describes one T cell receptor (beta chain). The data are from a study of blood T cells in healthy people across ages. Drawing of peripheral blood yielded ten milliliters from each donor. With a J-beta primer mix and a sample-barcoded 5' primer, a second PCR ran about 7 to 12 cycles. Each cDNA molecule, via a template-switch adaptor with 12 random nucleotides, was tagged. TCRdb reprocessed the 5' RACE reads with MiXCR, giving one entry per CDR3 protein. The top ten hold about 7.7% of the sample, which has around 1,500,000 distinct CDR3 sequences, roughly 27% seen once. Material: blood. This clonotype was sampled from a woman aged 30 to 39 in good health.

CDR3 region: CASRLRGGSGNTIYF. In DNA form, the CDR3 reads TGTGCCAGCAGACTCAGGGGGGGCTCTGGAAACACCATATATTTT. The V gene is TRBV12-3 or TRBV12-4, the J gene TRBJ1-3, with 7 bases fitting TRBD1. There are 15 residues in the CDR3. V shed 6 bases, J shed 0 bases, and the junction held 5 bases outside the gene matches.